This TCR beta chain was retrieved from a study of technical replicates of blood from a handful of donors. Clones were sequenced by immunoSEQ multiplex PCR, and TCRdb holds only the in-frame ones, with some missing. In the table there are about 94,000 clones, about 95% of which are singletons. Trimming pared 0 bases from V and 4 bases from J, leaving 13 bases between. The CDR3 is 16 amino acids. Germline V gene lookup returns CDR1 MNHNY and CDR2 SVGAGI (reference sequence). V is TRBV6-6 and J is TRBJ2-1; D perhaps matches TRBD2 (6 bases). The sample was T cells isolated from PBMCs. The TCR originated in a human donor in good health. This CDR3 is CASSYSSGTLYNEQFF. The DNA for the CDR3 is TGTGCCAGCAGTTACTCATCCGGGACTCTATACAATGAGCAGTTCTTC.